This record looks at one T cell receptor (beta chain) sequence and its context. Authors' methods: Estimation of nucleated cell counts was performed using reference gene primer amplification. Clones were read by immunoSEQ multiplex PCR, and TCRdb kept only the in-frame ones, dropping some. That table is the source of V, J and clone size, and D and trimming were worked out from the DNA. The top ten hold 3.7% of the sample, which has around 300,000 clones, more than 80% seen once. Germline V gene data show CDR1 as SEHNR and CDR2 as FQNEAQ (reference sequence). The ends were cut back, 1 base at V and 6 bases at J, with 19 bases in the middle. CDR3 size: 17 residues. This record comes from a study of blood T cell repertoires in COVID-19. For the study at large: Sites across the United States, Italy and Spain contributed samples from acute and convalescent COVID-19. From T cells, B-cell-depleted T cells, or PBMCs came the material, which was cDNA or gDNA.

This receptor was identified in a middle-aged woman with acute or convalescent COVID-19. The V and J genes are TRBV7-9 and TRBJ2-1; the D gene is possibly TRBD2 (6 bases). Sequencing input: peripheral blood. CDR3 bases: TGTGCCAGCAGCTTAGGGGGGGAAAACTCCCCCCCCAATGAGCAGTTCTTC. Protein product: CASSLGGENSPPNEQFF.